Below, 15 T cell receptor beta chains from the same sample are listed, as sequenced in a study of blood T cells in healthy people across ages. Then a second PCR, running roughly 7 to 12 cycles, was carried out with a sample-barcoded 5' primer and a J-beta primer mix. TCRdb redid the calling of the 5' RACE reads with MiXCR, one entry per CDR3 protein. The sample holds 1.5 million or so distinct CDR3 sequences, around 42% seen once. Sequenced: blood. The origin of the receptors is a woman aged 18-29 years in good health.

This clonotype was found a few times. The chain combines TRBV29-1 with TRBJ2-6; D gene ambiguous. The CDR3 has 14 amino acids. V was trimmed by 4 bases and J by 2 bases, leaving 9 bases between them. From germline, CDR1 is SQVTM and CDR2 ANQGSEA. The CDR3 nucleotides are TGCAGCGTTGGCGCGAGGCCTGGGGCCAACGTCCTGACTTTC. Protein product: CSVGARPGANVLTF.

This clonotype has a count of ten or more. The chain couples TRBV20-1 to TRBJ2-3; the D gene is possibly TRBD1 (6 bases). The CDR3 has 14 residues. Germline CDR1 is DFQATT and CDR2 is SNEGSKA (reference sequence). Trimming stripped 4 bases from V and 0 bases from J, with 11 bases between. In DNA, the CDR3 is TGCAGTGCTAAAGGACAGCTTAGCACAGATACGCAGTATTTT. It yields the protein CSAKGQLSTDTQYF.

This clonotype was seen many times. This chain uses TRBV6-1 with TRBJ1-5; TRBD1 aligns across 10 bases. The V gene's germline CDR1 is MNHNS and CDR2 SASEGT. The CDR3 contains 14 residues. Trimming cost V 4 bases and J 3 bases; bases outside gene matches: 0. The CDR3 region is CASSGQGANQPQHF. The CDR3, as DNA: TGTGCCAGCAGTGGACAGGGGGCCAATCAGCCCCAGCATTTT.

This clonotype was picked up a small number of times. This chain connects TRBV3-1 to TRBJ1-2; D perhaps matches TRBD1 (5 bases). Germline assignment: CDR1 LGHDT and CDR2 YNNKEL (reference sequence). CDR3 length: 12 amino acids. V was clipped by 1 base and J by 8 bases, with 8 bases between them. CDR3 loop: CASSQGGAGYTF. In DNA, the CDR3 is TGTGCCAGCAGCCAAGGGGGCGCGGGCTACACCTTC.

The CDR3 loop is CASSQDKWKSSYNEQYF. CDR3 sequence (DNA): TGCGCCAGCAGCCAAGATAAGTGGAAGAGCTCCTACAATGAGCAGTACTTC. The J gene is TRBJ2-1, the V gene TRBV4-1; D remains ambiguous. The DNA end is more similar to TRBJ2-7, so the J call may be wrong. This CDR3 is built from 17 residues. CDR1 and CDR2 (germline): MGHRA, YSYEKL.

This chain connects TRBV9 to TRBJ1-2; D possibly corresponds to TRBD1 (6 bases). V lost 4 bases to trimming and J lost 7 bases, with 17 bases between them. The CDR3 runs 14 residues. Germline CDR1 SGDLS, CDR2 YYNGEE. CDR3 residues: CASSTEDSLGGYTF. CDR3 coding DNA: TGTGCCAGCAGCACCGAGGACAGTCTGGGTGGCTACACCTTC.

The chain is built from TRBV5-1 and TRBJ1-1; 12 nucleotides align to TRBD1. Germline V gene lookup returns CDR1 SGHRS and CDR2 YFSETQ. The J segment lost 4 bases and the V segment lost 7 bases, leaving 8 bases of the junction unmatched. The CDR3 totals 15 residues. The CDR3 nucleotides are TGCGCCAGCTGGTGGGGACAGGGGGCATCCACTGAAGCTTTCTTT. Translated: CASWWGQGASTEAFF. The full variable domain, in which reference TRBV5-1 and TRBJ1-1 provide the parts outside the CDR3, is KAGVTQTPRYLIKTRGQQVTLSCSPISGHRSVSWYQQTPGQGLQFLFEYFSETQRNKGNFPGRFSGRQFSNSRSEMNVSTLELGDSALYLCASWWGQGASTEAFFGQGTRLTVV.

V gene TRBV3-1 combines with J gene TRBJ2-1; a possible D gene is TRBD1 (6 bases). Germline CDR1 and CDR2: LGHDT and YNNKEL (reference sequence). V was shortened by 0 bases and J by 10 bases, with 16 bases between the two germline ends. The CDR3 consists of 15 residues. The chain's CDR3 is CASSQDYLQGDEQFF. In nucleotides, the CDR3 is TGTGCCAGCAGCCAAGATTATTTACAGGGAGACGAGCAGTTCTTC.

This sequence joins TRBV7-9 and TRBJ1-3; no clear D. Trimming stripped 5 bases from V and 3 bases from J, with 8 bases between. This CDR3 has 13 residues. The germline V gene has CDR1 SEHNR and CDR2 FQNEAQ (reference sequence). This CDR3 reads CASSPDHGNTIYF. DNA for the CDR3: TGTGCCAGCAGCCCGGACCATGGAAACACCATATATTTT. Together with reference TRBV7-9 and TRBJ1-3, the CDR3 gives the full variable domain: DTGVSQNPRHKITKRGQNVTFRCDPISEHNRLYWYRQTLGQGPEFLTYFQNEAQLEKSRLLSDRFSAERPKGSFSTLEIQRTEQGDSAMYLCASSPDHGNTIYFGEGSWLTVV.

This clonotype was picked up one time. The genes are TRBV7-6 and TRBJ2-4; 7 positions agree with TRBD1. The J call is doubtful: the DNA matches TRBJ2-5 better. Germline assignment: CDR1 SGHVS and CDR2 FNYEAQ. The CDR3 is 14 amino acids. The CDR3: CASSFWQGEQTQYF. The CDR3 bases are TGTGCCAGCAGCTTTTGGCAGGGGGAACAGACCCAGTACTTC.

The chain employs TRBV20-1 and TRBJ2-1, with D possibly being TRBD1 (5 bases). Trimming took off 5 bases at V and 2 bases at J, with 10 bases between the two ends. CDR3 length: 13 amino acids. Germline assignment: CDR1 DFQATT and CDR2 SNEGSKA (reference sequence). CDR3: CSADSAPYNEQFF. The CDR3 nucleotides are TGCAGTGCTGACAGCGCTCCCTACAATGAGCAGTTCTTC.

The V and J genes are TRBV28 and TRBJ1-5; 9 bases map to TRBD1. The CDR3 extends over 14 amino acids. Germline trimming cut 5 bases from V and 6 bases from J; bases unmatched to any gene: 5. Germline V CDR1 and CDR2: MDHEN, SYDVKM. The CDR3 coding sequence is TGTGCCAGCAGTGTATTGACAGGGGGTCAGCCCCAGCATTTT. This codes for CASSVLTGGQPQHF.

This clonotype has a handful of counts. This chain connects TRBV29-1 to TRBJ2-1; 11 bases agree with TRBD2. The germline gives CDR1 SQVTM, CDR2 ANQGSEA. This CDR3 is built from 10 residues. V was pared by 5 bases and J by 15 bases, with 3 bases of the junction left unmatched. CDR3 region: CSVTSGGWFF. Written as DNA, the CDR3 is TGCAGCGTTACTAGCGGGGGTTGGTTCTTC.

This clonotype was recorded at least ten times. Mismatch with germline at one junction end may stem from a read error. The V and J genes are TRBV5-1 and TRBJ2-7; 9 bases are shared with TRBD2. Germline V gene lookup returns CDR1 SGHRS and CDR2 YFSETQ. This CDR3 has 14 amino acids. The CDR3 here is CASSDGTSSYEQYF. The CDR3 DNA reads TGTGCCAGCAGCGACGGGACTAGCAGTTACGAGCAGTACTTC.

This clonotype came up a few times. J is TRBJ2-5 and V is TRBV20-1; 10 bases fit TRBD2. The CDR3 loop spans 14 amino acids. V lost 5 bases to trimming and J lost 4 bases; unmatched junction nucleotides: 7. Germline V gene data show CDR1 as DFQATT and CDR2 as SNEGSKA (reference sequence). The CDR3: CSASSGRAVETQYF. The CDR3 DNA reads TGCAGTGCTTCCAGCGGGAGGGCCGTAGAGACCCAGTACTTC.